This T cell receptor (beta chain) is drawn from a study of blood T cell repertoires in COVID-19. Study-wide background: The study drew acute and convalescent COVID-19 samples from the United States, Italy and Spain. PBMCs, B-cell-depleted T cells, or T cells provided the cDNA or gDNA that made up the material.

Germline CDR1 MNHEY, CDR2 SVGAGI. CDR3 length: 15 amino acids. V was pared by 6 bases and J by 6 bases, with 10 bases of the junction left unmatched. Per the study methods: Reference gene primer amplification gave estimated nucleated cell counts. Assay: immunoSEQ multiplex PCR; the TCRdb copy retains only in-frame clones and omits some. V and J calls and clone size are given by that table; D and trimming were obtained from the DNA. The table has about 52,000 clones, about four fifths seen once. V and J are TRBV6-5 and TRBJ2-1; TRBD1 aligns across 8 bases. The sequenced sample was peripheral blood. The TCR comes from a man between 65 and 79 years old with active COVID-19. This chain's CDR3 is CASRGDRRGFNEQFF. The CDR3 DNA reads TGTGCCAGCAGGGGGGACAGGCGGGGTTTCAATGAGCAGTTCTTC.